This entry describes one T cell receptor (beta chain). These data originate in a study of CD8 T cells in ankylosing spondylitis. MiXCR, run by TCRdb on the 5' RACE reads, gives a single entry per CDR3 protein. Counted here are some 350,000 distinct CDR3 sequences, roughly 15% occurring once; the ten biggest clones make up 0.85% to 1.4%. This TCR was sampled from a male donor with ankylosing spondylitis or in good health (not recorded which). Sequenced sample: blood, either unsorted or a sorted T cell fraction (not recorded which).

The CDR3 nucleotides are TGCGCCAGCAGCTTCCAGGGAGCGAAGAACACTGAAGCTTTCTTT. Protein sequence: CASSFQGAKNTEAFF. This sequence joins TRBV5-1 and TRBJ1-1; D may be TRBD1 (5 bases). The CDR3 has 15 residues. Germline values: CDR1 SGHRS, CDR2 YFSETQ. The ends were cut back, 2 bases at V and 1 base at J, with 12 bases in the middle. The variable domain in full, with the rest retrieved from reference TRBV5-1 and TRBJ1-1, is KAGVTQTPRYLIKTRGQQVTLSCSPISGHRSVSWYQQTPGQGLQFLFEYFSETQRNKGNFPGRFSGRQFSNSRSEMNVSTLELGDSALYLCASSFQGAKNTEAFFGQGTRLTVV.